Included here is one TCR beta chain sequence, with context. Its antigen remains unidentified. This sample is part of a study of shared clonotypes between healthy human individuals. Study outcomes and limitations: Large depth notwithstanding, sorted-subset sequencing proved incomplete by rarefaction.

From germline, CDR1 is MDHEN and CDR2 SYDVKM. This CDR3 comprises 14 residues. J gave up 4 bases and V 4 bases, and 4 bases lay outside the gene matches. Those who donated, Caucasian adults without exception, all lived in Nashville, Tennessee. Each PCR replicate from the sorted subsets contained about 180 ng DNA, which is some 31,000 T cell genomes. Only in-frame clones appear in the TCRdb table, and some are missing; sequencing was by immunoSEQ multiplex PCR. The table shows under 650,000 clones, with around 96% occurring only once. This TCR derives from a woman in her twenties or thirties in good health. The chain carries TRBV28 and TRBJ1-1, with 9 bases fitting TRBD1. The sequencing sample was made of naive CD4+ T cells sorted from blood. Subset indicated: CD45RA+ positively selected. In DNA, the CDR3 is TGTGCCAGCAGTTCCGGACAGGGGACCACTGAAGCTTTCTTT. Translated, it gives CASSSGQGTTEAFF.